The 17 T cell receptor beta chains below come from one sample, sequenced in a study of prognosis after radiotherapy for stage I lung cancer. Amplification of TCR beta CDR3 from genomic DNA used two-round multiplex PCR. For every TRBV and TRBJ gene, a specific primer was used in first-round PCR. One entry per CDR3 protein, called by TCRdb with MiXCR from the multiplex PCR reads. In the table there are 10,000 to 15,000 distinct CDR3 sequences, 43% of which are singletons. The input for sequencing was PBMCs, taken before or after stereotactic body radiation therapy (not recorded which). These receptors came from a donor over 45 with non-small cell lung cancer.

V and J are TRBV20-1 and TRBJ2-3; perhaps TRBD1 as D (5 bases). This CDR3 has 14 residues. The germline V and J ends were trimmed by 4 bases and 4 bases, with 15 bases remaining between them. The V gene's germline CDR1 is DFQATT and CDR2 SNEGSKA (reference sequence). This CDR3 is CSATSGAIPDTQYF. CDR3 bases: TGCAGTGCTACGTCTGGGGCAATCCCAGATACGCAGTATTTT.

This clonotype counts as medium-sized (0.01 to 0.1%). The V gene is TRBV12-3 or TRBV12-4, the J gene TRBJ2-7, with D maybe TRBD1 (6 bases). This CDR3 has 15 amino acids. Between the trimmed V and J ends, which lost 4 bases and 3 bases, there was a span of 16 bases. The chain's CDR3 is CASSSSTGSGYEQYF. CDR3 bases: TGTGCCAGCAGTTCCTCAACAGGGTCAGGCTACGAGCAGTACTTC.

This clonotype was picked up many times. The CDR3 sequence: CASSPLVVPNTEAFF. CDR3 DNA: TGTGCCAGCTCACCACTCGTCGTACCGAACACTGAAGCTTTCTTT. The chain carries TRBV18 and TRBJ1-1; D ambiguous. Trimming left V 1 base short and J 1 base short, with 10 bases between. The germline V gene has CDR1 KGHSH and CDR2 LQKENI. The CDR3 totals 15 residues.

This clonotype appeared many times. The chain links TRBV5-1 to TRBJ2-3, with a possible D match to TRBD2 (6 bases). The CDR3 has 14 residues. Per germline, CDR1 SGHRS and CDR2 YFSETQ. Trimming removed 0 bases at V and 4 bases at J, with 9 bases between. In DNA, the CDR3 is TGCGCCAGCAGCTTGGATCCTAGCGCAGATACGCAGTATTTT. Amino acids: CASSLDPSADTQYF.

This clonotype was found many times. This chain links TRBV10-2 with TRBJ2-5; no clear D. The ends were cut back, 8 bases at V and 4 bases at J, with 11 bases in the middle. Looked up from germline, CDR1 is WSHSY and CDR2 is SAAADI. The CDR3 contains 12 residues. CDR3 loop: CASRGGSETQYF. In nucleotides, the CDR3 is TGCGCCAGCCGAGGCGGATCAGAGACCCAGTACTTC.

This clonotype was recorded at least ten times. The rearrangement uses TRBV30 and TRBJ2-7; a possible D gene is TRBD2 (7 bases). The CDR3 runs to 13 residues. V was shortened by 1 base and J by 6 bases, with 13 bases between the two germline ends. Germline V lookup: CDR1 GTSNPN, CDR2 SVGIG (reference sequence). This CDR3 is CAWSGGGRGEQYF. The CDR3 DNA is TGTGCCTGGAGTGGGGGGGGCCGGGGCGAGCAGTACTTC.

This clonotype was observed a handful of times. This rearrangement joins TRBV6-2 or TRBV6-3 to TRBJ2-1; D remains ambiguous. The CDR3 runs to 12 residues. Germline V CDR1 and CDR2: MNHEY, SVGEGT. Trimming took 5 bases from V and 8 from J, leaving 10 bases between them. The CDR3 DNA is TGTGCCAGCAGTCTAGTAGGCGATGAGCAGTTCTTC. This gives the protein CASSLVGDEQFF.

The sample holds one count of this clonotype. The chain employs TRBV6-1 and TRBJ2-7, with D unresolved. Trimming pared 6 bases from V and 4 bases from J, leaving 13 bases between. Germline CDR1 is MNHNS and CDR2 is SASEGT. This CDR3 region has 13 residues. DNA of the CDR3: TGTGCCAGCAGCTGTTACAGCTTTTACGAGCAGTACTTC. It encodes CASSCYSFYEQYF.

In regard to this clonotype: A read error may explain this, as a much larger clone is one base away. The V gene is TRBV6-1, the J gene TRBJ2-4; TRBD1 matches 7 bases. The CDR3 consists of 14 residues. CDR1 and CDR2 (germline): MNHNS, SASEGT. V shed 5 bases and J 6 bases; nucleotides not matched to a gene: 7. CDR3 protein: CASSTRDSGNIQYF. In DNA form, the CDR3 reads TGTGCCAGCAGTACTAGGGACAGTGGAAACATTCAGTACTTC.

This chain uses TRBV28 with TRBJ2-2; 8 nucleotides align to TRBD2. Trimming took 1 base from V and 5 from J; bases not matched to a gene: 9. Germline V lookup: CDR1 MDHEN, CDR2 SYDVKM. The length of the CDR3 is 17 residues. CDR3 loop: CASSLYAGGPGTGELFF. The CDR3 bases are TGTGCCAGCAGTTTATATGCGGGGGGCCCCGGAACCGGGGAGCTGTTTTTT.

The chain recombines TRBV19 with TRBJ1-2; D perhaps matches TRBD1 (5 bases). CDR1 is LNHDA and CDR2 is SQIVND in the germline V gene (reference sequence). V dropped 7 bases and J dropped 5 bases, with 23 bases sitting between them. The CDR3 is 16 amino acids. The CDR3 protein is CASMNLGGAVYYGYTF. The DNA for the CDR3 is TGTGCCAGTATGAACTTGGGAGGGGCCGTCTATTATGGCTACACCTTC.

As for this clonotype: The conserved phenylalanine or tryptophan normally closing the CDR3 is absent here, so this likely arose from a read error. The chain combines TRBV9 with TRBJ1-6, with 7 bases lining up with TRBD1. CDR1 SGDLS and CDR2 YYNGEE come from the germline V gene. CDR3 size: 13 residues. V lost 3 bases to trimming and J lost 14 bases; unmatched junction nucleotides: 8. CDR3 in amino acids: CASSAKAGGTLHL. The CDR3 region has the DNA TGTGCCAGCAGCGCGAAAGCAGGGGGGACCCTCCACCTT.

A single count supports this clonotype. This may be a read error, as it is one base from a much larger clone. The CDR3 sequence: CASTPRGVNNEKLFF. The DNA of the CDR3 is TGCGCCAGCACCCCTCGGGGGGTCAATAATGAAAAACTGTTTTTT. The J gene is TRBJ1-4, the V gene TRBV10-2; D perhaps matches TRBD1 (5 bases). The CDR3 extends over 15 amino acids. Looked up from germline, CDR1 is WSHSY and CDR2 is SAAADI. V was pared by 7 bases and J by 4 bases, with 16 bases between.

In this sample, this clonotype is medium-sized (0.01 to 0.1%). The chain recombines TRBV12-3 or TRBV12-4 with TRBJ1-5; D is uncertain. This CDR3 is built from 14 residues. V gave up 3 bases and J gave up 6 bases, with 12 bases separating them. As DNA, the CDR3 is TGTGCCAGCAGTTTGGCGGGCGGCGGTCAGCCCCAGCATTTT. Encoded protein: CASSLAGGGQPQHF.

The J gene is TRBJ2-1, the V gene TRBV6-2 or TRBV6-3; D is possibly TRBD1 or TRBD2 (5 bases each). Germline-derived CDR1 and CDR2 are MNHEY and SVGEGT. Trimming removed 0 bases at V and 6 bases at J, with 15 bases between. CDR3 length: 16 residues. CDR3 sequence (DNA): TGTGCCAGCAGTTACTCGACGGGACCCCCCGCCAATGAGCAGTTCTTC. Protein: CASSYSTGPPANEQFF.

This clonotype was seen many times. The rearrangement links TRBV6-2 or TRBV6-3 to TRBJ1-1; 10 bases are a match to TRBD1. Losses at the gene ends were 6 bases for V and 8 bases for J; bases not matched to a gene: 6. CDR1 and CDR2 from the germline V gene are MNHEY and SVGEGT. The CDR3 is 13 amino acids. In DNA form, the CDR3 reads TGTGCCAGCAGCCCGGACAGGGGGAGAGAAGCTTTCTTT. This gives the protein CASSPDRGREAFF.

The CDR3 reads CSASMTVSNQPQHF. In DNA form, the CDR3 reads TGCAGTGCTAGTATGACAGTTAGCAATCAGCCCCAGCATTTT. V usage is TRBV20-1 and J usage is TRBJ1-5; perhaps TRBD1 as D (5 bases). V dropped 3 bases and J dropped 0 bases, with 9 bases sitting between them. Germline V CDR1 and CDR2: DFQATT, SNEGSKA (reference sequence). The CDR3 consists of 14 residues.